This T cell receptor (beta chain) was recovered during a study of cytomegalovirus exposure and HLA in healthy donors. In regard to this clone: Its antigen remains unknown.

The PCR employed 60 Vbeta primers together with 13 Jbeta primers. The repertoire was sequenced with immunoSEQ multiplex PCR; TCRdb's copy has only in-frame clones and lacks some. Here the sample spans 140,000 or so clones, around three quarters being singletons. The CDR3 is 17 amino acids. The germline V gene has CDR1 SGHVS and CDR2 FNYEAQ. The ends lost 1 base at V and 2 bases at J; junction bases unmatched: 8. Study-wide results and limits: Several V segments, TRBV6-2 and TRBV6-3 among them, could not be told apart and were dropped. Listed as cytomegalovirus-associated were 170 or so TCR beta chains.

V gene TRBV7-6 combines with J gene TRBJ2-7; TRBD2 aligns across 10 bases. Material for sequencing was PBMCs. The clonotype was recovered from a man aged 35 to 55 in good health and CMV-seronegative. In DNA form, the CDR3 reads TGTGCCAGCAGCTTAGGCCCAACTAGCGGGAATACCTACGAGCAGTACTTC. This codes for CASSLGPTSGNTYEQYF.